This TCR beta chain appears in the sequencing data of a study of T cell responses to AZD1222 COVID-19 vaccine. The CDR3 totals 15 residues. V was clipped by 6 bases and J by 2 bases; unmatched bases: 8. Germline loops: CDR1 MDHEN, CDR2 SYDVKM. Assay: immunoSEQ multiplex PCR; the TCRdb copy retains only in-frame clones and omits some. This table has 120,000 to 150,000 clones, 89% appearing once. The clonotype comes from an adult who received the AZD1222 COVID-19 vaccine. The sample was peripheral blood, taken 28 days after the second AZD1222 dose. The rearrangement uses TRBV28 and TRBJ2-5, with 8 bases lining up with TRBD2. The CDR3 region is CASRRPGLDQETQYF. As DNA, the CDR3 is TGTGCCAGCAGACGGCCGGGACTAGATCAAGAGACCCAGTACTTC.